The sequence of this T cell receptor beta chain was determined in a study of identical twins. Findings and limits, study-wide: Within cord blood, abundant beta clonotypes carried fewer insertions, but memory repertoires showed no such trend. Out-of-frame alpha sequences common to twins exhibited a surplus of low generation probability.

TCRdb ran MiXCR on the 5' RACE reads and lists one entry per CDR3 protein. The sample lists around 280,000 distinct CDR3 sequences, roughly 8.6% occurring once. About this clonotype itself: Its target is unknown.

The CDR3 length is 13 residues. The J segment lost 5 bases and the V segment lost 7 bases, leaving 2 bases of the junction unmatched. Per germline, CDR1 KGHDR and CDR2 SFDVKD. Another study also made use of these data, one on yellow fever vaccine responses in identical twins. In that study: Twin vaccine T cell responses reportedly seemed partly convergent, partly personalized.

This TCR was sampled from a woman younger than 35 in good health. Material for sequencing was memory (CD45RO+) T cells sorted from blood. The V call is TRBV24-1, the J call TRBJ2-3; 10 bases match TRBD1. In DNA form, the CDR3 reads TGTGCCACCAGAGGGACAGGGGTAGATACGCAGTATTTT. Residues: CATRGTGVDTQYF.